The rows below give T cell receptor beta chains drawn from one sample of a study of neurological immune-mediated disorders. A single record per CDR3 protein comes from TCRdb applying MiXCR to the 5' RACE reads. This table holds 45,000 to 65,000 distinct CDR3 sequences, roughly 4.3% found once. The sequenced sample consisted of PBMCs. Every receptor here comes from a man between 50 and 59 years old with multiple sclerosis. Both conserved end residues are part of each CDR3. Fields, in order: clone size, V gene, D gene, J gene, CDR3 protein, CDR3 DNA. The D gene is left open where the match is weak. The listing skips clone size in some rows; elsewhere it reads once, few, many or a size class.

many	TRBV12-3/TRBV12-4	NA	TRBJ2-7	CASSLGYSYEQYF	TGTGCCAGCAGTTTAGGGTACTCCTACGAGCAGTACTTC
many	TRBV27	TRBD1	TRBJ2-1	CASSRTGLYNEQFF	TGTGCCAGCAGTCGGACAGGACTCTACAATGAGCAGTTCTTC
many	TRBV30	NA	TRBJ2-2	CAWSRQNTGELFF	TGTGCCTGGAGTAGGCAGAACACCGGGGAGCTGTTTTTT
many	TRBV12-3/TRBV12-4	TRBD2	TRBJ2-1	CASSPSAGGYNEQFF	TGTGCCAGCAGTCCTTCTGCGGGAGGCTACAATGAGCAGTTCTTC
many	TRBV5-5	NA	TRBJ1-1	CASSWSQGLNTEAFF	TGTGCCAGCAGCTGGTCGCAGGGTTTGAACACTGAAGCTTTCTTT
many	TRBV18	NA	TRBJ2-1	CASSPRESSYNEQFF	TGTGCCAGCTCACCAAGGGAAAGCTCCTACAATGAGCAGTTCTTC
many	TRBV9	NA	TRBJ1-1	CASTLTGSNTEAFF	TGTGCCAGCACCCTGACAGGATCCAACACTGAAGCTTTCTTT
many	TRBV5-1	NA	TRBJ2-1	CATGLNQDEQFF	TGCGCCACCGGACTGAATCAAGATGAGCAGTTCTTC
few	TRBV9	NA	TRBJ2-7	CASSVGTNYEQYF	TGTGCCAGCAGCGTAGGGACAAACTACGAGCAGTACTTC
many	TRBV20-1	NA	TRBJ2-3	CSWGGAGTDTQYF	TGCAGTTGGGGGGGGGCCGGCACAGATACGCAGTATTTT
many	TRBV20-1	NA	TRBJ1-2	CSAPTDTYGYTF	TGCAGTGCTCCGACGGATACTTATGGCTACACCTTC
few	TRBV9	TRBD1	TRBJ2-5	CASSARTGGAETQYF	TGTGCCAGCAGCGCACGGACAGGGGGCGCAGAGACCCAGTACTTC
NA	TRBV5-5	TRBD2	TRBJ2-7	CASSPRGLAYEQYF	TGTGCCAGCAGCCCGCGGGGGTTGGCCTACGAGCAGTACTTC
many	TRBV5-1	TRBD1	TRBJ2-2	CASSGQGVGELFF	TGCGCCAGCAGCGGACAGGGAGTCGGGGAGCTGTTTTTT
many	TRBV2	TRBD2	TRBJ2-7	CASGTTSREQYF	TGTGCCAGCGGGACTACCTCGCGCGAGCAGTACTTC
few	TRBV5-1	TRBD2	TRBJ2-7	CANSLGGNEQYF	TGCGCCAACAGCTTGGGAGGGAACGAGCAGTACTTC
few	TRBV7-2	TRBD2	TRBJ2-3	CASSPGSGRAKDTQYF	TGTGCCAGCAGCCCGGGAAGCGGGAGGGCGAAAGATACGCAGTATTTT
few	TRBV5-6	TRBD2	TRBJ2-7	CASSLPGLAGDEQYF	TGTGCCAGCAGCCTACCGGGACTAGCGGGAGATGAGCAGTACTTC
many	TRBV5-1	TRBD2	TRBJ2-1	CASSLIPGTSGRAGNEQFF	TGCGCCAGCAGCCTAATTCCAGGGACTAGCGGGAGGGCGGGCAATGAGCAGTTCTTC
many	TRBV3-1	NA	TRBJ2-4	CASSVTKGLVEIQYF	TGTGCCAGCAGCGTGACAAAAGGATTGGTCGAAATTCAGTACTTC
many	TRBV7-9	TRBD1	TRBJ2-7	CASSLGGTGLYEQYF	TGTGCCAGCAGCTTAGGGGGGACAGGTCTCTACGAGCAGTACTTC
NA	TRBV5-1	NA	TRBJ2-3	CASSLGRETDTQYF	TGCGCCAGCAGCTTAGGCAGGGAGACAGATACGCAGTATTTT
few	TRBV27	TRBD1	TRBJ1-4	CASSLAGGEKLFF	TGTGCCAGCAGTTTGGCAGGGGGAGAAAAACTGTTTTTT
NA	TRBV10-3	NA	TRBJ2-7	CAISERECDEQYF	TGTGCCATCAGTGAGCGGGAATGCGACGAGCAGTACTTC
many	TRBV6-5	NA	TRBJ2-2	CASRRTYTGELFF	TGTGCCAGCAGACGGACGTACACCGGGGAGCTGTTTTTT
many	TRBV12-3/TRBV12-4	TRBD1	TRBJ1-1	CASSPAGQGLNTEAFF	TGTGCCAGCAGTCCGGCGGGACAGGGGTTGAACACTGAAGCTTTCTTT
many	TRBV9	NA	TRBJ2-1	CASARGMEQFF	TGTGCCAGTGCTCGGGGAATGGAGCAGTTCTTC
many	TRBV20-1	TRBD2	TRBJ2-1	CSATHSGSSYNEQFF	TGCAGTGCTACGCATAGCGGGAGCAGTTACAATGAGCAGTTCTTC
many	TRBV11-1	TRBD1	TRBJ1-5	CASSSRDRGRRGNQPQHF	TGTGCCAGCAGCTCCCGGGACAGAGGGCGACGGGGCAATCAGCCCCAGCATTTT
many	TRBV4-1	TRBD1	TRBJ1-1	CASSPGQGAEVYAFF	TGCGCCAGCAGCCCCGGACAGGGGGCAGAAGTGTATGCTTTCTTT
many	TRBV6-1	NA	TRBJ2-3	CASSESGGGSTDTQYF	TGTGCCAGCAGTGAATCCGGTGGGGGGAGCACAGATACGCAGTATTTT
many	TRBV15	TRBD1	TRBJ1-2	CATSRDKDRDYGYTF	TGTGCCACCAGCAGAGATAAAGACAGGGACTATGGCTACACCTTC
NA	TRBV24-1	NA	TRBJ2-3	CATSDLNTRRGTDTQYF	TGTGCCACCAGTGATTTGAACACACGACGAGGCACAGATACGCAGTATTTT
NA	TRBV5-8	TRBD1	TRBJ2-5	CASSLGSVGQGGETQYF	TGTGCCAGCAGCTTGGGTAGCGTTGGACAGGGGGGAGAGACCCAGTACTTC
many	TRBV5-1	TRBD2	TRBJ2-5	CASSPNGLAGVETQYF	TGCGCCAGCAGCCCGAACGGACTAGCGGGGGTTGAGACCCAGTACTTC
many	TRBV12-3/TRBV12-4	NA	TRBJ1-6	CASSFGQPNSPLHF	TGTGCCAGCAGTTTCGGACAGCCTAATTCACCCCTCCACTTT
few	TRBV25-1	NA	TRBJ2-7	CASGTRIYEQYF	TGTGCCAGCGGCACCCGAATCTACGAGCAGTACTTC
many	TRBV6-5	TRBD1	TRBJ2-6	CASSKRTGSGANVLTF	TGTGCCAGCAGTAAACGGACAGGCTCAGGGGCCAACGTCCTGACTTTC
many	TRBV5-1	NA	TRBJ1-1	CASSLAAGPREAFF	TGCGCCAGCAGCTTGGCTGCGGGGCCCAGGGAAGCTTTCTTT
many	TRBV20-1	NA	TRBJ2-7	CSAIRGSSYEQYF	TGCAGTGCTATAAGGGGCTCGTCCTACGAGCAGTACTTC
many	TRBV7-8	NA	TRBJ1-6	CASSLARDSPLNF	TGTGCCAGCAGCTTAGCTCGGGACTCACCCCTCAACTTT
many	TRBV24-1	NA	TRBJ2-3	CATSWSTDTQYF	TGTGCCACCAGTTGGAGCACAGATACGCAGTATTTT
NA	TRBV28	NA	TRBJ1-3	CASSSPPGSGNTIYF	TGTGCCAGCAGCTCCCCCCCTGGCTCTGGAAACACCATATATTTT
many	TRBV5-5	TRBD2	TRBJ2-5	CASSLTTSGGAGETQYF	TGTGCCAGCAGCTTAACAACTAGCGGGGGGGCCGGAGAGACCCAGTACTTC
many	TRBV29-1	TRBD2	TRBJ2-7	CSVRGATSGQLSYEQYF	TGCAGCGTTCGCGGGGCGACTAGCGGGCAGCTATCCTACGAGCAGTACTTC
many	TRBV11-1	TRBD1	TRBJ1-1	CASSSRGQTVMNTEAFF	TGTGCCAGCAGTTCGAGGGGGCAGACAGTCATGAACACTGAAGCTTTCTTT
many	TRBV6-5	NA	TRBJ2-7	CASSYYSEQYF	TGTGCCAGCAGTTACTATTCCGAGCAGTACTTC
many	TRBV5-1	TRBD1	TRBJ2-7	CASSLNRGYEQYF	TGCGCCAGCAGCTTAAACAGGGGGTACGAGCAGTACTTC
many	TRBV28	TRBD1	TRBJ1-2	CASSFAGLDRGGYGYTF	TGTGCCAGCAGTTTTGCGGGGTTGGACAGGGGCGGCTATGGCTACACCTTC
many	TRBV5-1	NA	TRBJ2-7	CASSLRSGDEQYF	TGCGCCAGCAGCTTGAGGTCAGGGGACGAGCAGTACTTC
many	TRBV7-8	NA	TRBJ2-7	CASSLFYEQYF	TGTGCCAGCAGCTTATTCTACGAGCAGTACTTC
many	TRBV2	TRBD2	TRBJ2-7	CASSRTSSYEQYF	TGTGCCAGCAGCCGGACTAGCTCCTACGAGCAGTACTTC
many	TRBV28	NA	TRBJ1-2	CASSSQGWYGYTF	TGTGCCAGCAGCTCGCAGGGGTGGTATGGCTACACCTTC
NA	TRBV18	NA	TRBJ2-7	CASSLGQLDEQYF	TGTGCCAGCTCACTTGGACAGCTCGACGAGCAGTACTTC
few	TRBV10-3	NA	TRBJ2-1	CAISPGKGVGEQFF	TGTGCCATCAGCCCGGGAAAGGGAGTCGGGGAGCAGTTCTTC
many	TRBV12-3/TRBV12-4	NA	TRBJ1-2	CASSFRHLRIYGYTF	TGTGCCAGCAGTTTTCGGCACTTGCGGATCTATGGCTACACCTTC
many	TRBV4-1	TRBD1	TRBJ1-6	CASSQDEDRGHSPLHF	TGCGCCAGCAGCCAAGATGAGGACAGGGGACACTCACCCCTCCACTTT
NA	TRBV6-5	NA	TRBJ2-7	CASSITMVSYEQYF	TGTGCCAGCAGCATTACCATGGTCTCCTACGAGCAGTACTTC
many	TRBV20-1	NA	TRBJ2-1	CSARDAQRAYNEQFF	TGCAGTGCTAGAGATGCCCAGCGGGCGTACAATGAGCAGTTCTTC